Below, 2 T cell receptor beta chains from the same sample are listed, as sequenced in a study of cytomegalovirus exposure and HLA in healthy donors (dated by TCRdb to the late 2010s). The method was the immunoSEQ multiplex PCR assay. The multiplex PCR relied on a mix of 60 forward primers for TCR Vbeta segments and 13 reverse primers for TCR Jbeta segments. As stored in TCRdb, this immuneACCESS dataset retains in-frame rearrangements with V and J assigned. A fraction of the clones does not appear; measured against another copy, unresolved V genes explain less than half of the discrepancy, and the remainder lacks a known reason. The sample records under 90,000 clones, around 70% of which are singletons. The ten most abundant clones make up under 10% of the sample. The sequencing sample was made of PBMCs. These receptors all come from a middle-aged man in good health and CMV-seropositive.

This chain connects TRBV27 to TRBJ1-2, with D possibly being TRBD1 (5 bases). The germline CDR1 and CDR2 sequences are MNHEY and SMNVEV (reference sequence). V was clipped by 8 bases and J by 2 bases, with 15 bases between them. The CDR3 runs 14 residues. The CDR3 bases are TGTGCCAGCCGGCCTCGGACACGAAACTATGGCTACACCTTC. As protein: CASRPRTRNYGYTF.

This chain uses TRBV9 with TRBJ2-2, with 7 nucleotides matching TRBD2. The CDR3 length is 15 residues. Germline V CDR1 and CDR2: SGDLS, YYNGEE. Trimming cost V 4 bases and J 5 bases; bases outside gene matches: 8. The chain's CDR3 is CASSTGLGGTGELFF. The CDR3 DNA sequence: TGTGCCAGCAGCACCGGACTAGGAGGGACCGGGGAGCTGTTTTTT.